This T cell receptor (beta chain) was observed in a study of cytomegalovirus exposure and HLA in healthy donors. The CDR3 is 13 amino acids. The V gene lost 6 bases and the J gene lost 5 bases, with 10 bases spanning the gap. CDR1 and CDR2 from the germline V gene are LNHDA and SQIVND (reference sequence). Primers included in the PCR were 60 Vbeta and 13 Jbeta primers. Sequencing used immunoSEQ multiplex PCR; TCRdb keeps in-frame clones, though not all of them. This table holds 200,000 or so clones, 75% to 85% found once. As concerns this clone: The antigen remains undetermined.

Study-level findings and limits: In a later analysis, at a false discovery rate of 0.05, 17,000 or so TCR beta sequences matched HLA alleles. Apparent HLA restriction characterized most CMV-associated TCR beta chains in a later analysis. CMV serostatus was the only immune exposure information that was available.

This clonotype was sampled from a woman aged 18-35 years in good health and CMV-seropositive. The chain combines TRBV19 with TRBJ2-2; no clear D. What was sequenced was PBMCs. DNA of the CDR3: TGTGCCAGTAGGAGGAAAGGAACCGGGGAGCTGTTTTTT. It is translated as CASRRKGTGELFF.